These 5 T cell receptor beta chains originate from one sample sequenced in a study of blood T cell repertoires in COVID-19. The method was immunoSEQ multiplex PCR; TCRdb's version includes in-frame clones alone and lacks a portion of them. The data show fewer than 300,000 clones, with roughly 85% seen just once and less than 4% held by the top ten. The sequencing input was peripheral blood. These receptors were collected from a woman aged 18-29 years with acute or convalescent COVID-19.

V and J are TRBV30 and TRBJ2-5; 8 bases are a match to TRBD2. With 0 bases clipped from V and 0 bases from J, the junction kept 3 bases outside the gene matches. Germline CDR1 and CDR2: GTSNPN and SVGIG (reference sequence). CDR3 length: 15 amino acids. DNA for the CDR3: TGTGCCTGGAGTGTAGGCGGGGGGTACCAAGAGACCCAGTACTTC. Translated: CAWSVGGGYQETQYF.

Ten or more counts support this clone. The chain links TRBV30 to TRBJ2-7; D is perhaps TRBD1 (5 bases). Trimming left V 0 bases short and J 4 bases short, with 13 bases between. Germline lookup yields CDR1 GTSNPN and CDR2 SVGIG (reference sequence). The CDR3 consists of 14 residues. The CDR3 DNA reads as TGTGCCTGGAGTGTACAGGCAGGGCCATACGAGCAGTACTTC. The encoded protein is CAWSVQAGPYEQYF.

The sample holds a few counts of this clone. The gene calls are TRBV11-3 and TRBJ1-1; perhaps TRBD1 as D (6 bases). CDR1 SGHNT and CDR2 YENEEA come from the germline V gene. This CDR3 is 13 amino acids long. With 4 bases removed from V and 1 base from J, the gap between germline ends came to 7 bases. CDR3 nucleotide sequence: TGTGCCAGCAGCTCGGGACAGAACACTGAAGCTTTCTTT. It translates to CASSSGQNTEAFF.

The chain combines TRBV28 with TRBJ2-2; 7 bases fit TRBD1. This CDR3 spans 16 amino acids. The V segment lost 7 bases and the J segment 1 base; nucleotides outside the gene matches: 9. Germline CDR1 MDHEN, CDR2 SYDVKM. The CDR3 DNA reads TGTGCCAGCACCCCCCCGGGGACAGAGAACACCGGGGAGCTGTTTTTT. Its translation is CASTPPGTENTGELFF.

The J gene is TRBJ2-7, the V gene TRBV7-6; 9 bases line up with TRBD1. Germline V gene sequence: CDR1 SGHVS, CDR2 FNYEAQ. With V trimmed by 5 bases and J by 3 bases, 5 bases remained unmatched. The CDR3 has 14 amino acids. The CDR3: CASSPPGQGYEQYF. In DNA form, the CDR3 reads TGTGCCAGCAGCCCGCCGGGACAGGGCTACGAGCAGTACTTC.